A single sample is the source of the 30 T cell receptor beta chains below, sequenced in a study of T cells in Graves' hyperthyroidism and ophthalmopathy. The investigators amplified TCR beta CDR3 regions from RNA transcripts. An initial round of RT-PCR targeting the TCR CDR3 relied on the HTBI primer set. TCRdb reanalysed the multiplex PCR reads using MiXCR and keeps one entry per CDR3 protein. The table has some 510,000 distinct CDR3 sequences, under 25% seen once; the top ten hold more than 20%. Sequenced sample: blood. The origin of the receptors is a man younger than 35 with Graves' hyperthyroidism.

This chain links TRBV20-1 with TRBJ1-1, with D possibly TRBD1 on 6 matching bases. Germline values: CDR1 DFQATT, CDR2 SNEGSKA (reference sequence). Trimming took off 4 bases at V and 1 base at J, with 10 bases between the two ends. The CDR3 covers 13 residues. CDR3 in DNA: TGCAGTGCTATGGGGGGGCGGAACACTGAAGCTTTCTTT. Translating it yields CSAMGGRNTEAFF.

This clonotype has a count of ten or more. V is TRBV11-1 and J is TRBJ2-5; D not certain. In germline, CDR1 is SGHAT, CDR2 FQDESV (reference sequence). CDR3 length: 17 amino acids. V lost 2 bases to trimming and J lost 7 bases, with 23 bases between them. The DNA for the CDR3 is TGTGCCAGCAGCTTAAGGGCGGCGGCAGACTCCCTAGGGACCCAGTACTTC. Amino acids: CASSLRAAADSLGTQYF.

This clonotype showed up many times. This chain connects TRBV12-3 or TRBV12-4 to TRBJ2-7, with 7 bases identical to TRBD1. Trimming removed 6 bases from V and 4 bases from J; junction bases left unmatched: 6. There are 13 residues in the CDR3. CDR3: CASSPAQGYEQYF. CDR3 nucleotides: TGTGCCAGCAGCCCTGCACAGGGGTACGAGCAGTACTTC.

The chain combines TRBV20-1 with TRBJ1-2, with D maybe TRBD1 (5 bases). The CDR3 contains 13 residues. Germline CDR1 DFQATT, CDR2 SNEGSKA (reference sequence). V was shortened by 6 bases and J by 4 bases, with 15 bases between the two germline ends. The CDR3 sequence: CSAVSGTVYGYTF. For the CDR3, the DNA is TGCAGTGCCGTATCCGGGACGGTCTATGGCTACACCTTC.

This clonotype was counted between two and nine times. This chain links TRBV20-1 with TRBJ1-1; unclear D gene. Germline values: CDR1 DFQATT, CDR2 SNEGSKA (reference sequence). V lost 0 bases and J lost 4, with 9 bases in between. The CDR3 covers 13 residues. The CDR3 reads CSARDQKFTEAFF. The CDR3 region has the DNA TGCAGTGCTAGAGATCAAAAATTCACTGAAGCTTTCTTT.

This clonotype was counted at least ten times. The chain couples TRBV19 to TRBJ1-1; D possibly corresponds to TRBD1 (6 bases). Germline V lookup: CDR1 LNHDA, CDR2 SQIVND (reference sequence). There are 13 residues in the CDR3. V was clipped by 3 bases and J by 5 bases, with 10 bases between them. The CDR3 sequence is CASSIWRGTEAFF. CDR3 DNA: TGTGCCAGTAGTATTTGGAGGGGGACTGAAGCTTTCTTT.

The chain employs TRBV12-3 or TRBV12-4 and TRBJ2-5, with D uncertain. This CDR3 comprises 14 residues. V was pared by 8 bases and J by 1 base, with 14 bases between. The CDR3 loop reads CASGVSASQETQYF. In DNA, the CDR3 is TGTGCCAGCGGAGTATCGGCCTCCCAAGAGACCCAGTACTTC.

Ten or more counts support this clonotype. CDR3 in DNA: TGTGCCAGCAGCATTACAGGTCCTTCGAGCTCCTACGAGCAGTACTTC. Protein: CASSITGPSSSYEQYF. The gene calls are TRBV6-1 and TRBJ2-7, with a tentative D call TRBD1 (5 bases). Trimming removed 6 bases from V and 0 bases from J, with 18 bases in between. Germline V gene sequence: CDR1 MNHNS, CDR2 SASEGT. CDR3 length: 16 residues.

CDR3 residues: CASSDPAGGNYEQYF. The CDR3, as DNA: TGTGCCAGCAGTGATCCCGCAGGGGGCAACTACGAGCAGTACTTC. The V and J genes are TRBV6-1 and TRBJ2-7; 8 positions match TRBD1. The ends lost 3 bases at V and 3 bases at J; junction bases unmatched: 7. The CDR3 sequence is 15 residues long. CDR1 is MNHNS and CDR2 is SASEGT in the germline V gene.

CDR3 sequence: CASSFIPPGLGETQYF. DNA for the CDR3: TGTGCCAGCAGCTTTATCCCCCCAGGGTTAGGAGAGACCCAGTACTTC. The chain employs TRBV7-8 and TRBJ2-5; D may be TRBD1 (5 bases). V dropped 3 bases and J dropped 4 bases, with 18 bases sitting between them. CDR1 SGHVS and CDR2 FQNEAQ come from the germline V gene. This CDR3 comprises 16 residues.

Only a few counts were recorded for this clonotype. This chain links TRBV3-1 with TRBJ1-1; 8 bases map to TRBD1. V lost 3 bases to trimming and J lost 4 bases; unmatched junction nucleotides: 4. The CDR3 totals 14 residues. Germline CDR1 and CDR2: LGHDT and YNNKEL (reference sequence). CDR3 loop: CASSQADRGTEAFF. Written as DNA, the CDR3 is TGTGCCAGCAGCCAGGCCGACAGGGGCACTGAAGCTTTCTTT.

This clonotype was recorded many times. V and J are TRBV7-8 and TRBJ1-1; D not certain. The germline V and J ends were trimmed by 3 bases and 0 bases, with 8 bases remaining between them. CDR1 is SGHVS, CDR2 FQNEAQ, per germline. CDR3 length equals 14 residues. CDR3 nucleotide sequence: TGTGCCAGCAGCTTTCCGGGAGTGAACACTGAAGCTTTCTTT. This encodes CASSFPGVNTEAFF. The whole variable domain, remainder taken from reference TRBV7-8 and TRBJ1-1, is GAGVSQSPRYKVAKRGQDVALRCDPISGHVSLFWYQQALGQGPEFLTYFQNEAQLDKSGLPSDRFFAERPEGSVSTLKIQRTQQEDSAVYLCASSFPGVNTEAFFGQGTRLTVV.

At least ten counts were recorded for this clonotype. This CDR3 is CASSSTTTHDEQYF. CDR3 bases: TGCGCCAGCTCCTCCACCACAACCCACGACGAGCAGTACTTC. The V gene is TRBV5-1, the J gene TRBJ2-7; D ambiguous. V was pared by 7 bases and J by 5 bases, with 19 bases between. This CDR3 has 14 amino acids. Germline V gives CDR1 SGHRS, CDR2 YFSETQ. The whole variable domain, filled in from reference TRBV5-1 and TRBJ2-7, reads KAGVTQTPRYLIKTRGQQVTLSCSPISGHRSVSWYQQTPGQGLQFLFEYFSETQRNKGNFPGRFSGRQFSNSRSEMNVSTLELGDSALYLCASSSTTTHDEQYFGPGTRLTVT.

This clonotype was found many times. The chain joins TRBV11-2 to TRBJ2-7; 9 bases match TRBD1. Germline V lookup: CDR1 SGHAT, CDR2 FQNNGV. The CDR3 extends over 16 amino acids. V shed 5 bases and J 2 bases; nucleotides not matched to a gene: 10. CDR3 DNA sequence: TGTGCCAGCAGCCCTCTTGCGGGACAGGGTCCCTACGAGCAGTACTTC. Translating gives CASSPLAGQGPYEQYF.

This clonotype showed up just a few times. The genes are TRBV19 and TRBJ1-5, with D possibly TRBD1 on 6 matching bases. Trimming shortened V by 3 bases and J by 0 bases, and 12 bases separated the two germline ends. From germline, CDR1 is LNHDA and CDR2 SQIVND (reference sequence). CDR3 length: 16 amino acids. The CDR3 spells CASSMRSRGSNQPQHF. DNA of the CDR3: TGTGCCAGTAGTATGAGGAGCAGGGGTAGCAATCAGCCCCAGCATTTT.

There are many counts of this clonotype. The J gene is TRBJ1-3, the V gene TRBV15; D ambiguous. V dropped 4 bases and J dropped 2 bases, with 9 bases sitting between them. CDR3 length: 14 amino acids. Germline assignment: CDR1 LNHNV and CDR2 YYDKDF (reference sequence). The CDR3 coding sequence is TGTGCCACCAGCACAGGAGCTACTGGAAACACCATATATTTT. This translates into CATSTGATGNTIYF.

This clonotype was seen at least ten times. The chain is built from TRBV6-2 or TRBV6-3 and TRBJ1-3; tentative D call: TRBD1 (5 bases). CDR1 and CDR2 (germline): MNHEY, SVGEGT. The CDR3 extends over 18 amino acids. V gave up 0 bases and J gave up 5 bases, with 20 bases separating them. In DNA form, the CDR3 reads TGTGCCAGCAGTTACTCGAGATTGGAGCGGGGACGAAGAAACACCATATATTTT. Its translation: CASSYSRLERGRRNTIYF.

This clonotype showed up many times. The CDR3 is CASSPLNTEAFF. The CDR3 DNA is TGTGCCAGCAGTCCCCTAAACACTGAAGCTTTCTTT. The chain links TRBV7-9 to TRBJ1-1, with D unresolved. Germline values: CDR1 SEHNR, CDR2 FQNEAQ (reference sequence). The CDR3 has 12 residues. V was shortened by 6 bases and J by 2 bases, with 7 bases between the two germline ends.

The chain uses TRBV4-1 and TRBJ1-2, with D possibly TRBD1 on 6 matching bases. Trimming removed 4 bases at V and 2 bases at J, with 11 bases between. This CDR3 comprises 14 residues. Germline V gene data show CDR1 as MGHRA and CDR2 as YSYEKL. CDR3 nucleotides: TGCGCCAGCAGCCGGGGGCCGGAGAACTATGGCTACACCTTC. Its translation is CASSRGPENYGYTF.

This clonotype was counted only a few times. CDR3 sequence reads: CAWSVSFYEQYF. The CDR3 region has the DNA TGTGCCTGGAGTGTTTCCTTCTACGAGCAGTACTTC. The gene calls are TRBV30 and TRBJ2-7; D is unclear. V lost 0 bases to trimming and J lost 3 bases, with 6 bases between them. Germline-derived CDR1 and CDR2 are GTSNPN and SVGIG (reference sequence). The CDR3 spans 12 residues.

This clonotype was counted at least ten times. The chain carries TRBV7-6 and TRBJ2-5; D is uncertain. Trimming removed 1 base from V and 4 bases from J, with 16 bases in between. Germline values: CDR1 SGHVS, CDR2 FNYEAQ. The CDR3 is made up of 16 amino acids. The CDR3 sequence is CASSLGRLKVAETQYF. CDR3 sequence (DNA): TGTGCCAGCAGCTTAGGTCGGCTGAAGGTCGCAGAGACCCAGTACTTC. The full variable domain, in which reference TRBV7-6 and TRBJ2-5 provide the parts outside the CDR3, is GAGVSQSPRYKVTKRGQDVALRCDPISGHVSLYWYRQALGQGPEFLTYFNYEAQQDKSGLPNDRFSAERPEGSISTLTIQRTEQRDSAMYRCASSLGRLKVAETQYFGPGTRLLVL.

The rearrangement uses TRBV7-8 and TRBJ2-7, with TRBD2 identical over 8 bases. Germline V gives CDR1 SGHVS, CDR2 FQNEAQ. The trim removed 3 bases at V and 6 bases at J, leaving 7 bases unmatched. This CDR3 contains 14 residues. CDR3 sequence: CASSLSGSGIEQYF. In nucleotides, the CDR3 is TGTGCCAGCAGCTTGAGCGGGAGTGGTATCGAGCAGTACTTC.

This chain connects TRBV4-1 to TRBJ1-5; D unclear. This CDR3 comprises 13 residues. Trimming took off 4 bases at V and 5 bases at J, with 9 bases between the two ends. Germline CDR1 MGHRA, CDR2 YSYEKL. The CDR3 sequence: CASSRGWDQPQHF. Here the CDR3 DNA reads TGCGCCAGCAGCCGCGGTTGGGATCAGCCCCAGCATTTT.

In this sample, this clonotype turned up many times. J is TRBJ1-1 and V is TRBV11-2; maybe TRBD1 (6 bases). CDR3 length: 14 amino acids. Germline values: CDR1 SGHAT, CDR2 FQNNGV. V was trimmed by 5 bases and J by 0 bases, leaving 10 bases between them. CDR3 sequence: CASSQGHLNTEAFF. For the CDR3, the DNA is TGTGCCAGCAGCCAGGGACATCTGAACACTGAAGCTTTCTTT.

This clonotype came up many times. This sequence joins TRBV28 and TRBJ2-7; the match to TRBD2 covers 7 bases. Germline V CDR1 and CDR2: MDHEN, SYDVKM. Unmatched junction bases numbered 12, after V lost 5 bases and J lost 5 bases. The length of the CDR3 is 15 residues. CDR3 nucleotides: TGTGCCAGCAGTGGGGGGGACGTCCGAAGGAACGAGCAGTACTTC. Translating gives CASSGGDVRRNEQYF.

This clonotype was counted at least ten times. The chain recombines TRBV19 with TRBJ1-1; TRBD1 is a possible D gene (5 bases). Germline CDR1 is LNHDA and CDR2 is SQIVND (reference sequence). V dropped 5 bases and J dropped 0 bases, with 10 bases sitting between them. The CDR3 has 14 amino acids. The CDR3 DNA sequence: TGTGCCAGTAGTCCGGGGGTTATGAACACTGAAGCTTTCTTT. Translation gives CASSPGVMNTEAFF.

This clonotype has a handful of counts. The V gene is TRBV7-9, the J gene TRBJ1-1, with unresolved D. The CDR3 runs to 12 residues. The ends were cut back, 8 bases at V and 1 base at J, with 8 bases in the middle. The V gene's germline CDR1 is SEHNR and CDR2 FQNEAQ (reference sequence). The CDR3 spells CASCWQNTEAFF. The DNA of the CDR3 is TGTGCCAGCTGTTGGCAGAACACTGAAGCTTTCTTT.

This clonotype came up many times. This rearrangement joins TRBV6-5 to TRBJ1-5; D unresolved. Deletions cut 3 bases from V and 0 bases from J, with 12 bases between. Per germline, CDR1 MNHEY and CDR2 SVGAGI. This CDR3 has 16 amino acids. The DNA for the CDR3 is TGTGCCAGCAGTTATTGGCATAGAGATAGCAATCAGCCCCAGCATTTT. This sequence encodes CASSYWHRDSNQPQHF.

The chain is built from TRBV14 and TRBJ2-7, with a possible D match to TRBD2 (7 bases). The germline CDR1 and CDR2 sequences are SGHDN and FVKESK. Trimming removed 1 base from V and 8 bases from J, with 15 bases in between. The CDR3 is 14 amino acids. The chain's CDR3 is CASSQGGGASQQYF. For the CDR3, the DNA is TGTGCCAGCAGCCAAGGGGGGGGGGCTTCACAGCAGTACTTC. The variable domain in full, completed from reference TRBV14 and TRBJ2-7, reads EAGVTQFPSHSVIEKGQTVTLRCDPISGHDNLYWYRRVMGKEIKFLLHFVKESKQDESGMPNNRFLAERTGGTYSTLKVQPAELEDSGVYFCASSQGGGASQQYFGPGTRLTVT.

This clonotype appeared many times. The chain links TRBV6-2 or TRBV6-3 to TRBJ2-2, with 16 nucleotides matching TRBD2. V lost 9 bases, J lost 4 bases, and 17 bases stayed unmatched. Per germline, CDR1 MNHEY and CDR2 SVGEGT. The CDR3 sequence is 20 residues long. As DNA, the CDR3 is TGTGCCAGTGCCTCTCTACGACTGGGACTAGCGGGGGGGCCCACCGGGGAGCTGTTTTTT. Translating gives CASASLRLGLAGGPTGELFF.